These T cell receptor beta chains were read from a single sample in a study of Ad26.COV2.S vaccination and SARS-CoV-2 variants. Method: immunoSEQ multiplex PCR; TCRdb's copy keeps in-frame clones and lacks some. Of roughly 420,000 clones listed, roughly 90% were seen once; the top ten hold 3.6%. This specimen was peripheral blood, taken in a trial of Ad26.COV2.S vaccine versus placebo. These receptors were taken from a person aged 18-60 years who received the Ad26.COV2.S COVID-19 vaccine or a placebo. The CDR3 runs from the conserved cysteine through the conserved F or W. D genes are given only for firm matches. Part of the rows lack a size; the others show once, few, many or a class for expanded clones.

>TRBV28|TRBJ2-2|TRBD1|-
CASSDRVTGELFF
TGTGCCAGCAGCGACAGGGTCACCGGGGAGCTGTTTTTT
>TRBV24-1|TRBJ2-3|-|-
CATSDLIGGTDTQYF
TGTGCCACCAGTGATTTGATTGGGGGAACAGATACGCAGTATTTT
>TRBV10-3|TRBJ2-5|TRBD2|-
CASSPLAGVETQYF
TGTGCCTCTTCACCTCTAGCGGGGGTCGAGACCCAGTACTTC
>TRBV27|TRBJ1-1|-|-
CASRHMSGTTEAFF
TGTGCCAGCAGACATATGTCGGGGACCACTGAAGCTTTCTTT
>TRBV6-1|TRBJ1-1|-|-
CASSEAGARFTEAFF
TGTGCCAGCAGTGAAGCAGGAGCCAGATTCACTGAAGCTTTCTTT
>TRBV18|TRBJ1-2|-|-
CASSPSGSGDYGYTF
TGTGCCAGCTCACCTTCGGGGTCGGGGGACTATGGCTACACCTTC
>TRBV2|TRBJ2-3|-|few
CASSEAPAGEDTQYF
TGTGCCAGCAGTGAAGCGCCGGCGGGTGAAGATACGCAGTATTTT
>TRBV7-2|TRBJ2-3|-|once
CASSPLSGGPTDTQYF
TGTGCCAGCAGCCCCCTCTCGGGGGGCCCCACAGATACGCAGTATTTT
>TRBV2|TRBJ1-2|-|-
CASRETRSNYGYTF
TGTGCCAGCAGGGAGACACGGTCTAACTATGGCTACACCTTC
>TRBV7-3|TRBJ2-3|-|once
CASSPGRGDTQYF
TGTGCCAGCAGCCCCGGGAGAGGAGATACGCAGTATTTT
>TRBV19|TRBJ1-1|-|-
CASSQIVELNTEAFF
TGTGCCAGTAGTCAAATTGTGGAATTAAACACTGAAGCTTTCTTT
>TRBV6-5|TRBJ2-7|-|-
CASSYFGQTYEQYF
TGTGCCAGCAGTTACTTCGGACAGACCTACGAGCAGTACTTC
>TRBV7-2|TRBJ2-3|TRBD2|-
CASSLDLAAGITDTQYF
TGTGCCAGCAGCTTGGACCTAGCGGCAGGGATCACAGATACGCAGTATTTT
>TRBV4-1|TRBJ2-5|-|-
CASRHSGTQYF
TGCGCCAGCAGACACTCAGGTACCCAGTACTTC
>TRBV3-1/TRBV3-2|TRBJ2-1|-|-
CASSQAPGTYSVEQFF
TGTGCCAGCAGCCAAGCCCCCGGGACCTACTCGGTAGAGCAGTTCTTC
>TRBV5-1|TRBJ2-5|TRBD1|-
CASSSLQGAIVETQYF
TGCGCCAGCAGCTCCTTACAGGGGGCGATAGTGGAGACCCAGTACTTC
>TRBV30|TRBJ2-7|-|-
CAWSLGPYEQYF
TGTGCCTGGAGCCTAGGACCCTACGAGCAGTACTTC
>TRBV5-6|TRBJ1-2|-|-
CASSRNPEGYGYTF
TGTGCCAGCAGCAGAAATCCCGAGGGCTATGGCTACACCTTC
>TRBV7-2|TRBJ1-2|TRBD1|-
CASSPGTGGSYTF
TGTGCCAGCAGCCCCGGGACAGGGGGAAGCTACACCTTC
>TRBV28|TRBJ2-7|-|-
CASVQVVPYEQYF
TGTGCCAGCGTACAGGTAGTCCCCTACGAGCAGTACTTC
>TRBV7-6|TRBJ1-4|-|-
CASSSSLGGRGEKLFF
TGTGCCAGCAGCTCAAGTTTGGGGGGCCGGGGTGAAAAACTGTTTTTT
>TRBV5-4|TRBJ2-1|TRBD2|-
CASRKGTSGEMFSYNEQFF
TGTGCCAGCAGGAAAGGGACTAGCGGGGAAATGTTTTCCTACAATGAGCAGTTCTTC
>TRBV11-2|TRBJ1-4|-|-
CASSPEGRVYGKLFF
TGTGCCAGCAGCCCCGAAGGCAGGGTCTACGGAAAACTGTTTTTT
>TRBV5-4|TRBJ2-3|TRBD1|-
CASSHPGQGWGTDTQYF
TGTGCCAGCAGCCATCCGGGACAGGGTTGGGGCACAGATACGCAGTATTTT
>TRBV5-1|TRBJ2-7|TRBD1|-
CASSASVGQGSYEQYF
TGCGCCAGCAGTGCATCTGTGGGACAGGGGTCCTACGAGCAGTACTTC
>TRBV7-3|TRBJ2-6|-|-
CASSLTSGDGANVLTF
TGTGCCAGCAGCTTAACCTCGGGGGATGGGGCCAACGTCCTGACTTTC
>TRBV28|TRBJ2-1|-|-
CASSFVNEQFF
TGTGCCAGCAGTTTTGTCAATGAGCAGTTCTTC
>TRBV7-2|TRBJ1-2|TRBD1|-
CASSLTGTGAPHWGYTF
TGTGCCAGCAGCTTAACTGGGACAGGGGCGCCTCACTGGGGCTACACCTTC
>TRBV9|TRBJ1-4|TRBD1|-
CASSAGGAQGHEKLFF
TGTGCCAGCAGCGCAGGGGGGGCCCAAGGTCATGAAAAACTGTTTTTT
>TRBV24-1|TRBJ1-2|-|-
CATSDSRDGYGYTF
TGTGCCACCAGTGACTCCAGGGACGGCTATGGCTACACCTTC
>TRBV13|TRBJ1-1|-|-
CASSLGPGEDTEAFF
TGTGCCAGCAGCTTAGGCCCAGGGGAGGACACTGAAGCTTTCTTT
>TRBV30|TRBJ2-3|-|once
CAWSTTNFDTQYF
TGTGCCTGGAGTACGACGAACTTCGATACGCAGTATTTT
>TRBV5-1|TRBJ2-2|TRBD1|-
CASSLTIRDSTGELFF
TGCGCCAGCAGCTTAACAATACGGGACAGCACCGGGGAGCTGTTTTTT
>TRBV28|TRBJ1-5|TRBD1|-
CASSPPPTGSEWNQPQHF
TGTGCCAGCAGCCCACCACCGACAGGGTCTGAGTGGAATCAGCCCCAGCATTTT
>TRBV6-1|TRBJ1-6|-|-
CASSENMGADSPLHF
TGTGCCAGCAGTGAAAATATGGGGGCGGACTCACCCCTCCACTTT
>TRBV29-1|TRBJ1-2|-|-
CSVENREVDGYTF
TGCAGCGTTGAGAACAGGGAGGTGGATGGCTACACCTTC
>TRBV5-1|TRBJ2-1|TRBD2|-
CASSVTSGLVYNEQFF
TGCGCCAGCAGCGTGACTAGCGGGCTTGTCTACAATGAGCAGTTCTTC
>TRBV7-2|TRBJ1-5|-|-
CASSLIGAARQPQHF
TGTGCCAGCAGCTTAATAGGGGCGGCGAGGCAGCCCCAGCATTTT
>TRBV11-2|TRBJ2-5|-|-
CASSPSGFLETQYF
TGTGCCAGCAGCCCCTCAGGGTTCTTGGAGACCCAGTACTTC
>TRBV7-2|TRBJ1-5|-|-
CASSLGGASYQPQHF
TGTGCCAGCAGCTTAGGGGGGGCGTCTTATCAGCCCCAGCATTTT
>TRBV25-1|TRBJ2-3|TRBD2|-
CASSEGSGGPLSTDTQYF
TGTGCCAGCAGTGAAGGAAGCGGGGGCCCGCTAAGCACAGATACGCAGTATTTT
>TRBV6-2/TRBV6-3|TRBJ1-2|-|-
CASSGARQRVNYGYTF
TGTGCCAGCAGTGGAGCACGACAGAGGGTGAACTATGGCTACACCTTC
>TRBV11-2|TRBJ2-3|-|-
CASSFLETETSTDTQYF
TGTGCCAGCAGCTTCCTCGAGACTGAGACTAGCACAGATACGCAGTATTTT
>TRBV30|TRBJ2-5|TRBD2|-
CAWSISGAQETQYF
TGTGCCTGGAGTATTAGCGGGGCACAAGAGACCCAGTACTTC
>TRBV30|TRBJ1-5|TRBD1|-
CAWSKGQGQVRQPQHF
TGTGCCTGGAGTAAAGGACAGGGGCAGGTACGTCAGCCCCAGCATTTT
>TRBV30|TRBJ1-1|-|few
CAWSPQRGTEAFF
TGTGCCTGGAGTCCCCAGAGGGGGACTGAAGCTTTCTTT
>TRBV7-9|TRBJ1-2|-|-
CASSAPDRQIDGYTF
TGTGCCAGCAGCGCACCCGACAGGCAGATAGATGGCTACACCTTC
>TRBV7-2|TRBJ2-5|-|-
CASSGAGSQETQYF
TGTGCCAGCAGCGGCGCTGGGTCCCAAGAGACCCAGTACTTC
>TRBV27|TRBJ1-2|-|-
CASSEGELGGYTF
TGTGCCAGCAGCGAGGGCGAACTCGGGGGCTACACCTTC
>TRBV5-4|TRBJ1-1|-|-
CASSLQRNTEAFF
TGTGCCAGCAGCTTGCAACGAAACACTGAAGCTTTCTTT